This T cell receptor beta chain comes out of a study of radiation and T cells in renal cell carcinoma. Clones were sequenced by immunoSEQ multiplex PCR, and TCRdb holds only the in-frame ones, with some missing. The sample includes just over 150,000 clones, approximately 86% seen only once; the top ten take 10% to 15%. The ends lost 6 bases at V and 5 bases at J; junction bases unmatched: 8. Germline V CDR1 and CDR2: MNHNY, SVGAGI (reference sequence). CDR3 length: 15 amino acids. Time point: blood 2 weeks post-SBRT. Treatment described: 15 Gy SBRT to primary tumor, nephrectomy 4 weeks later. The chain recombines TRBV6-6 with TRBJ1-3, with TRBD1 matching 9 bases. This sequence was found in a woman aged 50 to 65 with renal cell carcinoma. The sample here was blood, taken from a patient whose treatment included radiotherapy and nephrectomy. Written as DNA, the CDR3 is TGTGCCAGCAGCGCTGCCGGACAGGGGAGAAACACCATATATTTT. It yields the protein CASSAAGQGRNTIYF.